This T cell receptor (beta chain) was observed in a study of early T cells in non-severe SARS-CoV-2 infection. Across the whole study: Sequencing was performed on bulk RNA from unsorted whole blood, leaving chains unpaired. Study-wide findings and caveats: Using VDJdb, the matching emphasized anti-spike CD8 responses while missing private and CD4 specificities.

Unique molecular identifier tags were affixed to discrete cDNA molecules. TCRdb used MiXCR to reprocess the 5' RACE reads, holding one entry per CDR3 protein. This table has 40,000 to 45,000 distinct CDR3 sequences, approximately 6.5% appearing once. This clonotype was recorded a few times. Its cognate antigen is unknown. The source of this sequence is an adult who was a healthcare worker with PCR-confirmed SARS-CoV-2 infection or an uninfected control (not recorded which). This specimen was whole blood, taken at baseline.

For the CDR3, the DNA is TGTGCCAGCAGCTTAGACCAGGGTGCTGAAGCTTTCTTT. It yields the protein CASSLDQGAEAFF. The V call is TRBV5-8, the J call TRBJ1-1, with D possibly matching TRBD1 (5 bases). V gave up 2 bases and J gave up 6 bases, with 11 bases separating them. Germline assignment: CDR1 SGHTS and CDR2 YDEGEE. This CDR3 has 13 amino acids.